These 22 T cell receptor beta chains were all obtained from the same sample, sequenced in a study of cytomegalovirus exposure and HLA in healthy donors. Libraries were prepared by immunoSEQ multiplex PCR; TCRdb keeps only in-frame clonotypes and omits some of them. This table has approximately 260,000 clones, 86% appearing once. The sequencing input was PBMCs. These receptors all come from a woman aged 30 to 39 in good health and CMV-seropositive.

The CDR3 coding sequence is TGTGCCAGCCGCTCCGTAGGGACTAGCGGGACGGTTCTTAGCAATGAGCAGTTCTTC. Protein: CASRSVGTSGTVLSNEQFF. The chain couples TRBV7-9 to TRBJ2-1, with TRBD2 identical over 13 bases. Trimming took 8 bases from V and 6 from J; bases not matched to a gene: 19. Germline loops: CDR1 SEHNR, CDR2 FQNEAQ (reference sequence). The CDR3 is 19 amino acids.

This clone was counted between two and nine times. The chain combines TRBV30 with TRBJ1-1, with D unresolved. The germline gives CDR1 GTSNPN, CDR2 SVGIG (reference sequence). V was pared by 4 bases and J by 0 bases, with 9 bases between. The CDR3 loop spans 13 amino acids. The CDR3 coding sequence is TGTGCCTGGAAGCTGGGCTTGAACACTGAAGCTTTCTTT. This codes for CAWKLGLNTEAFF.

J is TRBJ2-3 and V is TRBV4-2; D remains ambiguous. In germline, CDR1 is LGHNA, CDR2 YNFKEQ. This CDR3 is 13 amino acids long. Trimming pared 0 bases from V and 6 bases from J, leaving 7 bases between. This CDR3 is CASSQETVDTQYF. The CDR3, as DNA: TGTGCCAGCAGCCAAGAAACAGTGGATACGCAGTATTTT.

This sequence joins TRBV27 and TRBJ2-7, with D uncertain. Germline V CDR1 and CDR2: MNHEY, SMNVEV (reference sequence). V was cut by 0 bases and J by 6 bases, with 18 bases left in between. This CDR3 has 16 amino acids. CDR3 amino acids: CASSLSPRLANGEQYF. In DNA, the CDR3 is TGTGCCAGCAGTTTATCCCCCCGACTGGCGAACGGCGAGCAGTACTTC.

This clone has a single count. This sequence joins TRBV6-1 and TRBJ2-3; 11 bases align to TRBD2. Trimming at V came to 4 bases and at J to 3 bases, leaving 12 bases not matched to a gene. CDR3 length: 18 amino acids. Germline-derived CDR1 and CDR2 are MNHNS and SASEGT. CDR3 loop: CASSVVGYSGRGTDTQYF. The CDR3 nucleotides read TGTGCCAGCAGTGTGGTGGGATATAGCGGGAGGGGGACAGATACGCAGTATTTT.

V and J are TRBV7-2 and TRBJ2-5; D may be TRBD2 (6 bases). V lost 3 bases, J lost 3 bases, and 11 bases lay in between. Germline assignment: CDR1 SGHTA and CDR2 FQGNSA. The CDR3 extends over 14 amino acids. The CDR3, as DNA: TGTGCCAGCAGCTTGGGAGGTAATAAAGAGACCCAGTACTTC. This codes for CASSLGGNKETQYF.

This clone was observed a few times. The rearrangement links TRBV7-9 to TRBJ2-1; 8 bases agree with TRBD2. Germline CDR1 SEHNR, CDR2 FQNEAQ (reference sequence). The CDR3 totals 17 residues. J lost 7 bases, V lost 2 bases, and 13 bases had no gene match. The CDR3 spells CASSLLLAGPKSNEQFF. Written as DNA, the CDR3 is TGTGCCAGCAGCTTACTCCTAGCGGGTCCTAAATCGAATGAGCAGTTCTTC.

The rearrangement uses TRBV5-1 and TRBJ2-7; D gene unclear. This CDR3 is built from 14 residues. Looked up from germline, CDR1 is SGHRS and CDR2 is YFSETQ. Trimming removed 5 bases from V and 2 bases from J, with 14 bases in between. CDR3 sequence reads: CASSLGGLTYEQYF. The CDR3 DNA reads TGCGCCAGCAGTTTAGGCGGCTTAACCTACGAGCAGTACTTC.

This clone has just one count. The chain employs TRBV10-3 and TRBJ1-1; 10 bases map to TRBD1. Trimming took 8 bases from V and 5 from J; bases not matched to a gene: 11. This CDR3 has 15 amino acids. CDR1 ENHRY and CDR2 SYGVKD come from the germline V gene. CDR3 residues: CAIGTGAAVGTEAFF. The CDR3 DNA is TGTGCCATCGGGACAGGGGCCGCGGTTGGGACTGAAGCTTTCTTT.

Note on this clone: The junction shows a germline mismatch at one end, possibly a read error. J is TRBJ1-1 and V is TRBV30, with D perhaps matching TRBD1 (6 bases). This CDR3 contains 8 residues. Germline V CDR1 and CDR2: GTSNPN, SVGIG (reference sequence). The CDR3 spells CAWEGVYF. In DNA, the CDR3 is TGTGCCTGGGAGGGGGTGTACTTT. The complete variable domain, with remaining parts taken from reference TRBV30 and TRBJ1-1, reads SQTIHQWPATLVQPVGSPLSLECTVEGTSNPNLYWYRQAAGRGLQLLFYSVGIGQISSEVPQNLSASRPQDRQFILSSKKLLLSDSGFYLCAWEGVYFGQGTRLTVV.

The V call is TRBV11-3, the J call TRBJ2-3; TRBD1 matches 8 bases. Losses at the gene ends were 0 bases for V and 5 bases for J; bases not matched to a gene: 4. The V gene's germline CDR1 is SGHNT and CDR2 YENEEA. The CDR3 is made up of 15 amino acids. The CDR3 reads CASSLDGQGGDTQYF. The CDR3 DNA follows: TGTGCCAGCAGCTTAGATGGACAGGGAGGAGATACGCAGTATTTT.

CDR3 sequence reads: CASRGTGRYTGELFF. In DNA, the CDR3 is TGTGCCAGCAGGGGGACAGGGAGGTATACCGGGGAGCTGTTTTTT. The genes are TRBV6-5 and TRBJ2-2; 9 bases agree with TRBD1. CDR1 is MNHEY, CDR2 SVGAGI, per germline. J was trimmed by 5 bases and V by 6 bases; bases with no gene match: 7. The CDR3 covers 15 residues.

This clone was picked up one time. The rearrangement links TRBV9 to TRBJ1-4; weak D call: TRBD1 (5 bases). The CDR3 spans 15 residues. The germline V and J ends were trimmed by 0 bases and 3 bases, with 9 bases remaining between them. From germline, CDR1 is SGDLS and CDR2 YYNGEE. The DNA of the CDR3 is TGTGCCAGCAGCGTAGGCAGGGTAGCTAATGAAAAACTGTTTTTT. It codes for CASSVGRVANEKLFF. Full variable domain (outside the CDR3, taken from reference TRBV9 and TRBJ1-4): DSGVTQTPKHLITATGQRVTLRCSPRSGDLSVYWYQQSLDQGLQFLIQYYNGEERAKGNILERFSAQQFPDLHSELNLSSLELGDSALYFCASSVGRVANEKLFFGSGTQLSVL.

The V call is TRBV6-5, the J call TRBJ1-1; 8 nucleotides line up with TRBD1. Germline V gene lookup returns CDR1 MNHEY and CDR2 SVGAGI. Unmatched junction bases numbered 6, after V lost 2 bases and J lost 1 base. The CDR3 runs to 16 residues. For the CDR3, the DNA is TGTGCCAGCAGTTACCTGACAGGGGCTACGAACACTGAAGCTTTCTTT. Residues: CASSYLTGATNTEAFF.

This chain links TRBV5-1 with TRBJ2-7, with TRBD1 matching 7 bases. CDR3 length: 13 amino acids. Looked up from germline, CDR1 is SGHRS and CDR2 is YFSETQ. V was clipped by 2 bases and J by 7 bases; unmatched bases: 6. CDR3 sequence: CASSLEQGSEQYF. CDR3 DNA: TGCGCCAGCAGCTTAGAACAGGGGAGTGAGCAGTACTTC.

The chain carries TRBV7-6 and TRBJ2-1, with 9 bases matching TRBD1. Germline CDR1 and CDR2: SGHVS and FNYEAQ. V was clipped by 0 bases and J by 8 bases; unmatched bases: 8. The CDR3 sequence is 16 residues long. Here the CDR3 DNA reads TGTGCCAGCAGCTTAGCGGGACAGGGTTCAGGCGATGAGCAGTTCTTC. Translating it yields CASSLAGQGSGDEQFF.

This chain connects TRBV7-9 to TRBJ1-2, with TRBD1 matching 9 bases. The CDR3 loop spans 14 amino acids. Germline V CDR1 and CDR2: SEHNR, FQNEAQ (reference sequence). V shed 8 bases and J 5 bases; nucleotides not matched to a gene: 9. CDR3: CASEAGTGHYGYTF. DNA for the CDR3: TGTGCCAGCGAAGCGGGGACAGGGCATTATGGCTACACCTTC.

V and J are TRBV5-4 and TRBJ2-7; 7 nucleotides align to TRBD2. Germline values: CDR1 SGHNT, CDR2 YYREEE (reference sequence). Losses at the gene ends were 4 bases for V and 6 bases for J; bases not matched to a gene: 7. This CDR3 is built from 13 residues. DNA of the CDR3: TGTGCCAGCAGCGGGGGGGGTTTTACCGAGCAGTACTTC. It is translated as CASSGGGFTEQYF. Looking up the rest from reference TRBV5-4 and TRBJ2-7 gives the full variable domain: ETGVTQSPTHLIKTRGQQVTLRCSSQSGHNTVSWYQQALGQGPQFIFQYYREEENGRGNFPPRFSGLQFPNYSSELNVNALELDDSALYLCASSGGGFTEQYFGPGTRLTVT.

To note about this clone: The sample has other DNA sequences that encode this CDR3 too. The V call is TRBV18, the J call TRBJ1-2; 7 bases are shared with TRBD1. The CDR3 has 13 amino acids. Looked up from germline, CDR1 is KGHSH and CDR2 is LQKENI. V was clipped by 1 base and J by 8 bases; unmatched bases: 4. The CDR3 reads CASSPQGAEGYTF. DNA for the CDR3: TGTGCCAGCTCACCACAGGGGGCGGAAGGCTACACCTTC.

The rearrangement uses TRBV19 and TRBJ2-1, with a weak D call TRBD1 (6 bases). The CDR3 loop spans 17 amino acids. V lost 7 bases and J lost 0, with 19 bases in between. The germline gives CDR1 LNHDA, CDR2 SQIVND (reference sequence). As DNA, the CDR3 is TGTGCCAGTACCAAAGGCGGAGCGGACAGCTCCTACAATGAGCAGTTCTTC. Protein product: CASTKGGADSSYNEQFF.

To note about this clone: This sample includes further DNA sequences coding for the same CDR3. The genes are TRBV18 and TRBJ2-7; the match to TRBD1 covers 7 bases. This CDR3 contains 13 residues. Germline lookup yields CDR1 KGHSH and CDR2 LQKENI. V lost 2 bases, J lost 6 bases, and 4 bases stayed unmatched. CDR3 bases: TGTGCCAGCTCACCAGACAGGGTTGGCGAGCAGTACTTC. This gives the protein CASSPDRVGEQYF.

This chain links TRBV2 with TRBJ2-4; TRBD2 might be the D (5 bases). V was clipped by 6 bases and J by 8 bases, with 17 bases between them. The length of the CDR3 is 14 residues. Germline V gene lookup returns CDR1 SNHLY and CDR2 FYNNEI. The CDR3 sequence: CASRRASLRDIQYF. The DNA of the CDR3 is TGTGCCAGCAGGCGGGCCTCCCTTAGGGACATTCAGTACTTC.